This TCR beta chain derives from a study of CD8 T cells in Susac syndrome. Trimming shortened V by 2 bases and J by 0 bases, and 11 bases separated the two germline ends. This CDR3 is built from 16 residues. CDR1 is MNHNY, CDR2 SVGAGI, per germline (reference sequence). Reverse transcription used about 0.45 to 1 ug RNA and random hexamers. It was immunoSEQ multiplex PCR that amplified TCR beta CDR3 across 54 Vbeta and 13 Jbeta. From the immunoSEQ multiplex PCR reads, TCRdb called clonotypes with MiXCR, one entry per CDR3 protein. The sample has approximately 150,000 distinct CDR3 sequences; roughly 94% are singletons. TCR beta sequences were obtained from blood CD8+ and CD4+ T cells.

V and J are TRBV6-6 and TRBJ1-3; weak D call: TRBD1 (6 bases). What was sequenced was CD4+ T cells from PBMCs. This TCR was sampled from a human donor in good health. CDR3 sequence reads: CASSYPTGISGNTIYF. The CDR3 coding sequence is TGTGCCAGCAGTTACCCTACAGGGATCTCTGGAAACACCATATATTTT.